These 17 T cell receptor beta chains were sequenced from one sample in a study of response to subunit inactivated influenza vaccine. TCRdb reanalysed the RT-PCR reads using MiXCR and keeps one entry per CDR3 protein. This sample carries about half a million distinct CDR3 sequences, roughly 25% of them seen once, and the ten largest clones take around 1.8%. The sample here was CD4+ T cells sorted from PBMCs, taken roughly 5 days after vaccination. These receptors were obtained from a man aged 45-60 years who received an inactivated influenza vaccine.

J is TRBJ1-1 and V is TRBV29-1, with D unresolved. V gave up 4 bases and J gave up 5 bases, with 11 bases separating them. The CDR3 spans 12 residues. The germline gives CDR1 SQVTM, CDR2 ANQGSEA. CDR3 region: CSVVSGRTEAFF. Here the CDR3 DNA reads TGCAGCGTTGTTTCCGGAAGGACTGAAGCTTTCTTT.

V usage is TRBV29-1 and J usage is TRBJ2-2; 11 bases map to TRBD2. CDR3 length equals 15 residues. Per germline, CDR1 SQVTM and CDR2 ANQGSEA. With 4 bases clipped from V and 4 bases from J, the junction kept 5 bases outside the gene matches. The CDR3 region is CSVATGLAVTGELFF. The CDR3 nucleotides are TGCAGCGTTGCCACGGGACTAGCGGTCACCGGGGAGCTGTTTTTT.

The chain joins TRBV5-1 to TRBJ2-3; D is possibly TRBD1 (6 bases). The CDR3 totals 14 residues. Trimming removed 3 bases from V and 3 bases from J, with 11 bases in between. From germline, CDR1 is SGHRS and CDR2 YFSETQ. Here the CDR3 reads CASSYDRPTDTQYF. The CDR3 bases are TGCGCCAGCAGCTACGACAGGCCGACAGATACGCAGTATTTT.

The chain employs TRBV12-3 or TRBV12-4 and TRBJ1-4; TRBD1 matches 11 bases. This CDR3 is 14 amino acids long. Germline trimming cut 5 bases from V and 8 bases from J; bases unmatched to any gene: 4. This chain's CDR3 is CASSLGDRGEKLFF. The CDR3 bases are TGTGCCAGCAGTCTCGGGGACAGGGGGGAAAAACTGTTTTTT.

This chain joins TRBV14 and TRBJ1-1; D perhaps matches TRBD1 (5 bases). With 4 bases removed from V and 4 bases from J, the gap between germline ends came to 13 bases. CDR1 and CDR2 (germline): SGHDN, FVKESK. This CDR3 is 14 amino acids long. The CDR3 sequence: CASSLTPGRTEAFF. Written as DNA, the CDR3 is TGTGCCAGCAGCCTAACGCCGGGGCGCACTGAAGCTTTCTTT.

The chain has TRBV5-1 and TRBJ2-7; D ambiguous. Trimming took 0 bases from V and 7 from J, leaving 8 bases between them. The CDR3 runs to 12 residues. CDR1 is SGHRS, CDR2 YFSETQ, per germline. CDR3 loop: CASSLDGREQYF. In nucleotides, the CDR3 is TGCGCCAGCAGCTTGGACGGACGTGAGCAGTACTTC.

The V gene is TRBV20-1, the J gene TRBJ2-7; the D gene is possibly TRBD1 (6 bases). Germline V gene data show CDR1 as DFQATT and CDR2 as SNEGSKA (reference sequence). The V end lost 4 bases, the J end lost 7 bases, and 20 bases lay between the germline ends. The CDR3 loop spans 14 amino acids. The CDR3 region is CSANPPGHRPEQYF. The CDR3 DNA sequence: TGCAGTGCTAACCCTCCGGGACACCGACCGGAGCAGTACTTC.

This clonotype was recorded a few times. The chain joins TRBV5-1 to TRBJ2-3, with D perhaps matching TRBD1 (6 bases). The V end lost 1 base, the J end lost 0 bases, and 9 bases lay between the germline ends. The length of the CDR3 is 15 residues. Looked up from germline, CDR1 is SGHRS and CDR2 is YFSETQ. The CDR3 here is CASSLMGASTDTQYF. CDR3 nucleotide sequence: TGCGCCAGCAGCTTGATGGGGGCTAGCACAGATACGCAGTATTTT.

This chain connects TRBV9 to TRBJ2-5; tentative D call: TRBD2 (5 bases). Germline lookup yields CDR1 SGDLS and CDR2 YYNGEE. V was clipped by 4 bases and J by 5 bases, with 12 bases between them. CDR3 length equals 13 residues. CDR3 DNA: TGTGCCAGCAGCACCCCGGGGAAGGAGACCCAGTACTTC. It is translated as CASSTPGKETQYF.

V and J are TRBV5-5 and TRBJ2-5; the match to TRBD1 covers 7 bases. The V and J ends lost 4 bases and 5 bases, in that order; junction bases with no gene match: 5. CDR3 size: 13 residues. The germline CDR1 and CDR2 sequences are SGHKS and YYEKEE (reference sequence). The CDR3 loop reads CASSLGTAETQYF. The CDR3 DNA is TGTGCCAGCAGCCTAGGGACAGCTGAGACCCAGTACTTC.

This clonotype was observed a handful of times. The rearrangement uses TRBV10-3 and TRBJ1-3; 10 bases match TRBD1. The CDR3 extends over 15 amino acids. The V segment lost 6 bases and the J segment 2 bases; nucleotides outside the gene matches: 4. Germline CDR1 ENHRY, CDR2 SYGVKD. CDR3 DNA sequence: TGTGCCATCAGGAAAGGGACAGGGGCTGGAAACACCATATATTTT. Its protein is CAIRKGTGAGNTIYF.

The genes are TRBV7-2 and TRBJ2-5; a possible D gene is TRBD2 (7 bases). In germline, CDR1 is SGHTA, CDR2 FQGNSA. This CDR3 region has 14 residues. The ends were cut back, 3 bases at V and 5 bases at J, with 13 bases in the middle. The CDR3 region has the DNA TGTGCCAGCAGCTTTCAAGGGGGGGCGGAGACCCAGTACTTC. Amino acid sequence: CASSFQGGAETQYF.

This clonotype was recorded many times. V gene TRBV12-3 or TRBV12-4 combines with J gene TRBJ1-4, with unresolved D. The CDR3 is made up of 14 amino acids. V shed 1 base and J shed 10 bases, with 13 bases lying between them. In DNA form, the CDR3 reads TGTGCCAGCAGTTTAGAGACCACCAAAGGAAAACTGTTTTTT. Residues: CASSLETTKGKLFF.

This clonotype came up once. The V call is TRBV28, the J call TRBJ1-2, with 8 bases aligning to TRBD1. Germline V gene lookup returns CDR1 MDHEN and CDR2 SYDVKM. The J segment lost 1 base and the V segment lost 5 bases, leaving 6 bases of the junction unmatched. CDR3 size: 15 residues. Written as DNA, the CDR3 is TGTGCCAGCAGTGCCGGGACAGGCCATAACTATGGCTACACCTTC. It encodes CASSAGTGHNYGYTF.

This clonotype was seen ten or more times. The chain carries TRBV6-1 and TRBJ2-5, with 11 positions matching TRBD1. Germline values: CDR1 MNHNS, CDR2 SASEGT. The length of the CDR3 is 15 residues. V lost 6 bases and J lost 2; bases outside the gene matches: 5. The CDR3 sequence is CASRDRGRVQETQYF. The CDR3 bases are TGTGCCAGCAGGGACAGGGGGCGCGTACAAGAGACCCAGTACTTC.

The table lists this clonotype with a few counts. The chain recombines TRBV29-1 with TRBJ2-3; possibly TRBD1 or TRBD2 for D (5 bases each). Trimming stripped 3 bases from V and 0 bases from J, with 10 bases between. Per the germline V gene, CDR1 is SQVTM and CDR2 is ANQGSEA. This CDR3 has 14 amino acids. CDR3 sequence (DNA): TGCAGCGTTGAGGGGCGGGTTAGCACAGATACGCAGTATTTT. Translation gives CSVEGRVSTDTQYF.

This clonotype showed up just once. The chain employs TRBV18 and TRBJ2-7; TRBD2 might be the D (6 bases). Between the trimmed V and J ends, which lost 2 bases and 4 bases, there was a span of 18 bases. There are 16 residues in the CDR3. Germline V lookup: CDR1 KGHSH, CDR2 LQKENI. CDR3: CASSPLWASEGYEQYF. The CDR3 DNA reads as TGTGCCAGCTCACCATTATGGGCTAGCGAGGGTTACGAGCAGTACTTC.